The 20 T cell receptor beta chains below come from one sample, sequenced in a study of identical twins. MiXCR, applied by TCRdb to the 5' RACE reads, yields one record per CDR3 protein. Here the sample spans around 500,000 distinct CDR3 sequences, approximately 15% being singletons. This sample also belongs to another study, concerning yellow fever vaccine responses in identical twins.

Material: CD4+ T cells sorted from blood. These receptors all come from a woman under 30 in good health.

The chain joins TRBV18 to TRBJ2-1, with 10 bases aligning to TRBD2. The trim removed 3 bases at V and 9 bases at J, leaving 5 bases unmatched. Germline values: CDR1 KGHSH, CDR2 LQKENI. CDR3 length: 14 amino acids. The CDR3 sequence: CASSPGTSVVEQFF. As DNA, the CDR3 is TGTGCCAGCTCACCCGGGACTAGCGTTGTTGAGCAGTTCTTC.

The chain combines TRBV15 with TRBJ2-7, with TRBD2 matching 10 bases. CDR1 is LNHNV, CDR2 YYDKDF, per germline (reference sequence). CDR3 size: 16 residues. V was clipped by 9 bases and J by 5 bases; unmatched bases: 16. The CDR3 DNA follows: TGTGCCACAGGAGGGGCAGCCCGTAGCGGGAGGAACGAGCAGTACTTC. It translates to CATGGAARSGRNEQYF.

This chain connects TRBV10-2 to TRBJ2-7; 7 bases map to TRBD2. The CDR3 totals 14 residues. The J segment lost 5 bases and the V segment lost 6 bases, leaving 10 bases of the junction unmatched. Germline CDR1 WSHSY, CDR2 SAAADI. The CDR3 spells CASRGGNQGDEQYF. The DNA of the CDR3 is TGCGCCAGCAGGGGGGGGAATCAGGGAGACGAGCAGTACTTC.

J is TRBJ2-7 and V is TRBV2, with a weak D call TRBD1 (6 bases). Trimming cost V 10 bases and J 7 bases, with 20 bases left between them. Germline CDR1 reads SNHLY; CDR2 reads FYNNEI. CDR3 length: 13 residues. The CDR3 DNA is TGTGCCACCAAAAAGGACAGTCCTACGGAGCAGTACTTC. Translating it yields CATKKDSPTEQYF.

As to this clonotype: Because it lacks the conserved phenylalanine or tryptophan at the end, this CDR3 is likely a read error. The chain recombines TRBV19 with TRBJ2-5; TRBD2 matches 10 bases. The CDR3 consists of 14 residues. Trimming took 5 bases from V and 9 from J; bases not matched to a gene: 9. The germline V gene encodes CDR1 LNHDA and CDR2 SQIVND (reference sequence). DNA for the CDR3: TGTGCCAGTAGTGCTAGCGGGAGCCGAGGGGCCCAGTACCTC. This gives the protein CASSASGSRGAQYL.

In this sample, this clonotype turned up a few times. The CDR3 region has the DNA TGCGCCAGCAGCCCGGAAGCAACAAATCAGCCCCAGCATTTT. It encodes CASSPEATNQPQHF. The chain employs TRBV10-2 and TRBJ1-5; D uncertain. The length of the CDR3 is 14 residues. Trimming stripped 6 bases from V and 4 bases from J, with 13 bases between. CDR1 and CDR2 (germline): WSHSY, SAAADI.

This clonotype was observed a handful of times. The chain uses TRBV7-2 and TRBJ2-4; 10 nucleotides match TRBD2. With 4 bases clipped from V and 5 bases from J, the junction kept 11 bases outside the gene matches. The CDR3 is made up of 17 amino acids. Germline CDR1 and CDR2: SGHTA and FQGNSA. The CDR3 loop reads CASSSLSPSGRENIQYF. CDR3 DNA sequence: TGTGCCAGCAGCTCCCTGTCGCCGAGCGGGAGGGAAAACATTCAGTACTTC.

This clonotype showed up many times. The chain is built from TRBV29-1 and TRBJ2-7, with D hard to call. Germline CDR1 is SQVTM and CDR2 is ANQGSEA. The CDR3 runs to 10 residues. V lost 7 bases and J 5 bases, leaving 9 bases between the germline ends. The CDR3 DNA sequence: TGCAGCGCTCAGCTTCACGAGCAGTACTTC. Protein: CSAQLHEQYF.

This clonotype was detected ten times or more. This rearrangement joins TRBV7-9 to TRBJ2-5; 10 nucleotides agree with TRBD1. Germline assignment: CDR1 SEHNR and CDR2 FQNEAQ (reference sequence). V dropped 3 bases and J dropped 5; count of bases not matched to a gene: 6. The CDR3 consists of 15 residues. In nucleotides, the CDR3 is TGTGCCAGCAGCTTGACAGGGGGCTCTCAGGAGACCCAGTACTTC. This codes for CASSLTGGSQETQYF.

This clonotype was counted a few times. The genes are TRBV6-5 and TRBJ2-7, with D hard to call. V was clipped by 7 bases and J by 3 bases, with 7 bases between them. The CDR3 contains 11 residues. Germline values: CDR1 MNHEY, CDR2 SVGAGI. The CDR3 sequence: CASTDHYEQYF. Here the CDR3 DNA reads TGTGCCAGCACCGACCACTACGAGCAGTACTTC.

This chain joins TRBV4-2 and TRBJ2-3; a weak D match, TRBD2 (6 bases). Trimming removed 0 bases from V and 5 bases from J, with 18 bases in between. This CDR3 spans 17 amino acids. Germline V gene sequence: CDR1 LGHNA, CDR2 YNFKEQ. The CDR3 region is CASSQDRAGPILDTQYF. CDR3 DNA: TGTGCCAGCAGCCAAGATCGGGCGGGGCCCATATTAGATACGCAGTATTTT.

At least ten counts were recorded for this clonotype. CDR3 bases: TGTGCCACCAGTGACCCTCGGACTAGTTTAGTAGGAGCAGATACGCAGTATTTT. Translating it yields CATSDPRTSLVGADTQYF. The chain combines TRBV24-1 with TRBJ2-3, with 7 bases fitting TRBD2. With V trimmed by 4 bases and J by 4 bases, 16 bases remained unmatched. This CDR3 is built from 18 residues. From germline, CDR1 is KGHDR and CDR2 SFDVKD.

About this clonotype: Just one base apart from a much larger clone, this may be a read error. V usage is TRBV5-1 and J usage is TRBJ2-5; 12 bases agree with TRBD2. The CDR3 runs to 16 residues. Germline CDR1 reads SGHRS; CDR2 reads YFSETQ. The CDR3, as DNA: TGCGCCAGCAGCTTTATGACTAGCGGGAGCCAAGAGAGCCAGTACTTC. This codes for CASSFMTSGSQESQYF. The full variable domain, its missing parts supplied by reference TRBV5-1 and TRBJ2-5, is KAGVTQTPRYLIKTRGQQVTLSCSPISGHRSVSWYQQTPGQGLQFLFEYFSETQRNKGNFPGRFSGRQFSNSRSEMNVSTLELGDSALYLCASSFMTSGSQESQYFGPGTRLLVL.

This clonotype was counted between two and nine times. The genes are TRBV2 and TRBJ2-5; D is ambiguous. Trimming took 6 bases from V and 3 from J, leaving 11 bases between them. Germline assignment: CDR1 SNHLY and CDR2 FYNNEI. This CDR3 comprises 13 residues. The CDR3 is CASRDGLKETQYF. In nucleotides, the CDR3 is TGTGCCAGCAGAGACGGCCTGAAAGAGACCCAGTACTTC.

The gene calls are TRBV11-2 and TRBJ2-5; TRBD1 agrees at 7 bases. Unmatched junction bases numbered 10, after V lost 5 bases and J lost 4 bases. This CDR3 spans 15 amino acids. Germline CDR1 is SGHAT and CDR2 is FQNNGV. DNA of the CDR3: TGTGCCAGCAGCGAGCCGGGACAGTCACGAGAGACCCAGTACTTC. Protein: CASSEPGQSRETQYF.

The rearrangement joins TRBV7-3 to TRBJ1-1, with 7 bases identical to TRBD1. The V gene's germline CDR1 is SGHTA and CDR2 FQGTGA. Trimming at V came to 5 bases and at J to 7 bases, leaving 7 bases not matched to a gene. The CDR3 length is 13 residues. In nucleotides, the CDR3 is TGTGCCAGCAGCCCAGGGGGGTGGGGTGAAGCTTTCTTT. It yields the protein CASSPGGWGEAFF.

The chain couples TRBV28 to TRBJ2-6; 12 bases agree with TRBD1. Germline trimming cut 3 bases from V and 4 bases from J; bases unmatched to any gene: 10. Germline V gene lookup returns CDR1 MDHEN and CDR2 SYDVKM. The CDR3 spans 19 residues. The CDR3 protein is CASSFPFGTGGSGANVLTF. Written as DNA, the CDR3 is TGTGCCAGCAGTTTTCCTTTCGGGACAGGGGGCTCAGGGGCCAACGTCCTGACTTTC.

This clonotype turned up a few times. The chain links TRBV5-1 to TRBJ2-7; D might be TRBD1 or TRBD2, each matching 5 bases. This CDR3 spans 14 amino acids. Trimming stripped 2 bases from V and 3 bases from J, with 12 bases between. The germline V gene encodes CDR1 SGHRS and CDR2 YFSETQ. The CDR3 DNA reads TGCGCCAGCAGCTTTTCAGGGACGGGCTACGAGCAGTACTTC. Translating it yields CASSFSGTGYEQYF.

This chain connects TRBV20-1 to TRBJ2-1; the match to TRBD2 covers 8 bases. Germline V gene data show CDR1 as DFQATT and CDR2 as SNEGSKA (reference sequence). The CDR3 runs to 13 residues. V lost 8 bases, J lost 0 bases, and 3 bases stayed unmatched. The CDR3 sequence: CSPGGNSYNEQFF. DNA for the CDR3: TGCAGTCCGGGGGGGAACTCCTACAATGAGCAGTTCTTC.

This clonotype was counted many times. The rearrangement uses TRBV10-2 and TRBJ2-1; 11 bases align to TRBD2. The CDR3 runs to 18 residues. Germline CDR1 is WSHSY and CDR2 is SAAADI. V trimming: 2 bases; J trimming: 4 bases; junction bases outside the gene matches: 10. CDR3: CASSEGYPSGRRYNEQFF. The DNA for the CDR3 is TGCGCCAGCAGTGAGGGGTACCCTAGCGGGAGGAGGTACAATGAGCAGTTCTTC.